A selection of T cell receptor beta chains follows, all from one sample in a study of PD-1 blockade in classical Hodgkin lymphoma. Clones were sequenced by immunoSEQ multiplex PCR, and TCRdb holds only the in-frame ones, with some missing. This sample yields fewer than 5,000 clones, of which 80% are seen a single time; 36% belongs to the top ten. The sequencing used peripheral blood mononuclear cells (PBMCs), collected at baseline. Receptor source: a human donor with classical Hodgkin lymphoma. Each CDR3 is given with its conserved first and last residue. Fields, in order: J gene, V gene, D gene, clone size, CDR3 protein, CDR3 DNA. D genes are given only for firm matches. The listing skips clone size in some rows; elsewhere it reads once, few, many or a size class.

>TRBJ2-7|TRBV5-1|.|.
CASSLVVQPYEQYF
TGCGCCAGCAGCTTGGTAGTACAACCCTACGAGCAGTACTTC
>TRBJ2-7|TRBV4-1|.|few
CASSQNPGGPPYEQYF
TGCGCCAGCAGCCAGAATCCAGGGGGGCCCCCTTACGAGCAGTACTTC
>TRBJ2-3|TRBV28|.|.
CASSFGVGTDTQYF
TGTGCCAGCAGTTTTGGGGTGGGCACAGATACGCAGTATTTT
>TRBJ2-7|TRBV5-1|.|.
CASSSPPEQGPTGQYF
TGCGCCAGCAGCTCACCTCCGGAACAGGGCCCTACCGGGCAGTACTTC
>TRBJ2-7|TRBV5-4|TRBD1|once
CASSPDRGRYEQYF
TGTGCCAGCAGCCCTGACAGGGGGCGCTACGAGCAGTACTTC
>TRBJ2-7|TRBV18|.|.
CASSPLPADASYEQYF
TGTGCCAGCTCACCACTTCCAGCGGACGCCTCCTACGAGCAGTACTTC
>TRBJ1-1|TRBV6-5|.|.
CASSYFKGGTEAFF
TGTGCCAGCAGTTACTTTAAGGGGGGGACTGAAGCTTTCTTT
>TRBJ2-3|TRBV27|.|.
CASSFWGQADTQYF
TGTGCCAGCAGTTTTTGGGGGCAAGCAGATACGCAGTATTTT
>TRBJ2-1|TRBV29-1|.|.
CSVDTIGGSYNEQFF
TGCAGCGTCGATACAATAGGTGGCTCCTACAATGAGCAGTTCTTC
>TRBJ2-7|TRBV6-5|TRBD2|.
CASRPGGSSYEQYF
TGTGCCAGCAGACCCGGGGGGAGCTCCTACGAGCAGTACTTC
>TRBJ2-1|TRBV5-6|.|.
CASSYAGNSYNEQFF
TGTGCCAGCAGCTACGCGGGAAACTCCTACAATGAGCAGTTCTTC
>TRBJ2-2|TRBV11-2|TRBD1|.
CASSSTGNPSNTGELFF
TGTGCCAGCAGCTCGACAGGGAATCCTTCGAACACCGGGGAGCTGTTTTTT
>TRBJ2-7|TRBV28|.|.
CASSPPMAGNYEQYF
TGTGCCAGCAGTCCACCAATGGCAGGGAACTACGAGCAGTACTTC
>TRBJ2-1|TRBV19|TRBD1|.
CASRVQGAGLNEQFF
TGTGCCAGTAGGGTACAGGGGGCAGGCCTCAATGAGCAGTTCTTC
>TRBJ2-3|TRBV5-4|TRBD2|.
CASSFPSGGATDTQYF
TGTGCCAGCAGCTTCCCTAGCGGGGGGGCCACAGATACGCAGTATTTT
>TRBJ2-1|TRBV7-6|.|.
CASSLDRFPYNEQFF
TGTGCCAGCAGCTTAGACAGATTTCCCTACAATGAGCAGTTCTTC
>TRBJ1-2|TRBV6-5|TRBD1|.
CAIRDRLYGYTF
TGTGCCATTAGGGACAGACTCTATGGCTACACCTTC
>TRBJ1-2|TRBV13|.|.
CASSLAGTSPTYGYTF
TGTGCCAGCAGCTTAGCAGGGACCAGCCCCACTTATGGCTACACCTTC
>TRBJ1-4|TRBV28|.|.
CASSLYVGTEGEKLFF
TGTGCCAGCAGCCTTTACGTCGGGACGGAAGGAGAAAAACTGTTTTTT
>TRBJ1-1|TRBV29-1|.|.
CSVGDDSLKAFF
TGCAGCGTGGGAGATGACTCCTTGAAAGCTTTCTTT
>TRBJ2-2|TRBV28|TRBD2|.
CAGGVPANTGELFF
TGTGCCGGGGGGGTCCCAGCGAACACCGGGGAGCTGTTTTTT
>TRBJ2-1|TRBV27|TRBD1|.
CASSLNQGDSYNEQFF
TGTGCCAGCAGTTTAAATCAGGGGGACTCCTACAATGAGCAGTTCTTC
>TRBJ1-2|TRBV5-4|.|.
CASSPGQFSSNYGYTF
TGTGCCAGCAGCCCTGGACAGTTTTCTTCTAACTATGGCTACACCTTC
>TRBJ2-2|TRBV10-1|.|.
CASSDNTGELFF
TGCGCCAGCAGTGACAACACCGGGGAGCTGTTTTTT
>TRBJ1-5|TRBV2|.|.
CASKLSSNQPQHF
TGTGCCAGCAAGCTGTCTAGCAATCAGCCCCAGCATTTT
>TRBJ1-1|TRBV7-2|TRBD1|.
CASRRIPGGISNTEAFF
TGTGCCAGCAGAAGGATTCCAGGGGGTATCTCGAACACTGAAGCTTTCTTT
>TRBJ2-1|TRBV9|.|.
CASSEWGSRTSNEQFF
TGTGCCAGCAGCGAATGGGGCAGCCGTACGTCCAATGAGCAGTTCTTC
>TRBJ1-3|TRBV19|.|.
CASNPGARATIYF
TGTGCCAGTAACCCCGGGGCGCGGGCCACCATATATTTT
>TRBJ1-1|TRBV28|.|.
CASSLSTRVEAFF
TGTGCCAGCAGTTTATCCACCAGGGTTGAAGCTTTCTTT
>TRBJ2-1|TRBV5-5|.|.
CASRIAEGNEQFF
TGTGCCAGCAGGATAGCGGAGGGGAATGAGCAGTTCTTC
>TRBJ1-5|TRBV15|.|once
CATSRDADNQPQHF
TGTGCCACCAGCAGAGACGCAGACAATCAGCCCCAGCATTTT
>TRBJ1-2|TRBV29-1|.|large
CSVEDSVVGIGYTF
TGCAGCGTTGAAGATTCGGTGGTTGGGATCGGCTACACCTTC
>TRBJ2-5|TRBV4-2|.|large
CASSPRDLALQETQYF
TGTGCCAGCAGCCCCCGGGACCTAGCCCTCCAAGAGACCCAGTACTTC
>TRBJ1-1|TRBV6-5|.|.
CASSYGGRAEAFF
TGTGCCAGCAGTTACGGGGGCAGGGCTGAAGCTTTCTTT
>TRBJ2-1|TRBV28|.|.
CASRPGGSTYNEQFF
TGTGCCAGCAGGCCCGGGGGTAGCACCTACAATGAGCAGTTCTTC
>TRBJ2-7|TRBV6-1|TRBD2|.
CASSETSGGAREQYF
TGTGCCAGCAGTGAAACTAGCGGGGGGGCACGGGAGCAGTACTTC
>TRBJ2-7|TRBV7-2|.|.
CASSLNGGYEQYF
TGTGCCAGCAGCTTGAACGGGGGTTACGAGCAGTACTTC
>TRBJ1-1|TRBV5-6|TRBD1|.
CASSWDSEAFF
TGTGCCAGCAGCTGGGACAGTGAAGCTTTCTTT
>TRBJ1-1|TRBV18|.|.
CASTSWGEAFF
TGTGCCAGCACTTCCTGGGGTGAAGCTTTCTTT
>TRBJ2-5|TRBV7-2|TRBD2|.
CASSLAGGGRQETQYF
TGTGCCAGCAGCTTAGCAGGCGGGGGTCGGCAAGAGACCCAGTACTTC
>TRBJ1-2|TRBV9|TRBD1|.
CASSVGQGDGYTF
TGTGCCAGCAGCGTCGGACAGGGGGATGGCTACACCTTC
>TRBJ2-1|TRBV15|.|.
CATSRGQGVLNEQFF
TGTGCCACCAGCAGAGGCCAAGGCGTGCTCAATGAGCAGTTCTTC
>TRBJ2-1|TRBV4-3|.|.
CASSQEGYRDPEQFF
TGCGCCAGCAGCCAAGAGGGATATAGAGACCCTGAGCAGTTCTTC
>TRBJ2-7|TRBV6-5|.|.
CASSPRRLPEQYF
TGTGCCAGCAGCCCCCGGCGGTTACCCGAGCAGTACTTC
>TRBJ2-7|TRBV7-6|TRBD2|few
CASSSGGSYEQYF
TGTGCCAGCAGCTCGGGGGGCTCCTACGAGCAGTACTTC
>TRBJ2-3|TRBV4-3|.|.
CASSQTGLQDTQYF
TGCGCCAGCAGCCAAACTGGCCTCCAGGATACGCAGTATTTT
>TRBJ1-1|TRBV13|.|.
CASSLDVNTEAFF
TGTGCCAGCAGCTTAGATGTAAACACTGAAGCTTTCTTT
>TRBJ2-7|TRBV7-9|TRBD2|.
CASSLALAGGGEQYF
TGTGCCAGCAGCTTAGCGCTGGCGGGAGGGGGGGAGCAGTACTTC
>TRBJ2-7|TRBV27|.|.
CASSLRLGAEYEQYF
TGTGCCAGCAGTTTGCGGCTGGGGGCAGAATACGAGCAGTACTTC
>TRBJ2-5|TRBV10-1|.|.
CASSGELQETQYF
TGCGCCAGCAGTGGGGAGCTGCAAGAGACCCAGTACTTC